This T cell receptor (beta chain) appears in the sequencing data of a study of shared clonotypes between healthy human individuals. Authors' analysis steps: In the immunoSEQ data, sequences were junction-only and lacked quality scores, so filtering differed. TCRdb's copy holds only in-frame clones and misses some; the assay was immunoSEQ multiplex PCR. That table furnishes V, J and clone size, whereas the DNA furnished D and trimming. The data contain under 2.5 million clones, roughly 92% of them singletons. Only Caucasian adults living in Nashville, Tennessee made up the donor group. On this clone itself: This sample also contains other DNA sequences that code for the same CDR3.

Trimming pared 5 bases from V and 4 bases from J, leaving 9 bases between. CDR1 and CDR2 from the germline V gene are MNHNY and SVGAGI (reference sequence). The CDR3 has 12 residues. This receptor was taken from a man younger than 30 in good health. Some clones in this sample may be carry-over from other donors' samples. Input material: naive CD4+ T cells from PBMCs. Sample subset: CD45RA+ positively selected. This chain joins TRBV6-6 and TRBJ2-7, with D hard to call. The CDR3 region has the DNA TGTGCCAGCAGTCCAGGCAGATACGAGCAGTACTTC. Its translation is CASSPGRYEQYF.